The 16 T cell receptor beta chains in this list originate from one sample, sequenced in a study of blood T cells in healthy people across ages. Together with a sample-barcoded 5' primer, a J-beta primer mix was included in a second PCR lasting about 6 to 12 cycles. TCRdb reprocessed the 5' RACE reads with MiXCR, giving one entry per CDR3 protein. Counted here are 1.5 million to 2 million distinct CDR3 sequences, less than 50% occurring once; the ten biggest clones make up less than 2.5%. Sequenced input: blood. The source of these receptors is a woman in her thirties or forties in good health.

The V gene is TRBV7-2, the J gene TRBJ2-3, with a possible D match to TRBD1 (6 bases). Trimming left V 7 bases short and J 1 base short, with 15 bases between. The CDR3 runs to 15 residues. Germline CDR1 SGHTA, CDR2 FQGNSA. The CDR3 coding sequence is TGTGCCAGCACCGGCAGGGGTTGGGGCACAGATACGCAGTATTTT. It yields the protein CASTGRGWGTDTQYF.

This sequence joins TRBV5-6 and TRBJ2-1, with 8 bases fitting TRBD2. CDR3 size: 18 residues. Germline-derived CDR1 and CDR2 are SGHDT and YYEEEE. The junction had 15 bases not matched to a gene; V was cut back by 0 bases and J by 7 bases. The CDR3 DNA follows: TGTGCCAGCAGCTTGGATTGGGGCGGGGGGCGTGGGAATAATGAGCAGTTCTTC. Protein product: CASSLDWGGGRGNNEQFF.

The chain carries TRBV5-1 and TRBJ2-7, with a tentative D call TRBD2 (6 bases). Trimming shortened V by 4 bases and J by 10 bases, and 21 bases separated the two germline ends. This CDR3 is 14 amino acids long. Germline-derived CDR1 and CDR2 are SGHRS and YFSETQ. As DNA, the CDR3 is TGCGCCAGCAGCCCACTTCAGGGAGGCGGCAGTCAGTACTTC. Translation gives CASSPLQGGGSQYF.

The rearrangement uses TRBV10-3 and TRBJ2-7; a possible D gene is TRBD1 (5 bases). This CDR3 spans 13 amino acids. In germline, CDR1 is ENHRY, CDR2 SYGVKD. Trimming left V 7 bases short and J 2 bases short, with 12 bases between. The CDR3 is CAITDSDTYEQYF. DNA of the CDR3: TGTGCCATCACTGACAGTGATACCTACGAGCAGTACTTC.

The chain couples TRBV21-1 to TRBJ2-1; TRBD2 was called by the table and not checked on the DNA. TRBV21-1 is a documented pseudogene. This CDR3 spans 17 amino acids. CDR3 amino acids: CASSKGLRTSPSYEQFF. CDR3 DNA sequence: TGTGCCAGCAGCAAAGGGTTGAGGACTAGCCCCAGCTATGAGCAGTTCTTC.

This chain joins TRBV7-9 and TRBJ2-1; tentative D call: TRBD1 (5 bases). V was trimmed by 7 bases and J by 7 bases, leaving 11 bases between them. The germline CDR1 and CDR2 sequences are SEHNR and FQNEAQ (reference sequence). This CDR3 is built from 12 residues. The CDR3 here is CASTLGANEQFF. The CDR3, as DNA: TGTGCCAGCACCCTTGGGGCAAATGAGCAGTTCTTC.

This clonotype appeared a single time. This sequence joins TRBV6-1 and TRBJ2-3; perhaps D is TRBD1 or TRBD2 (6 bases each). The CDR3 contains 16 residues. The V end was cut by 6 bases, the J end by 3 bases, with 19 bases between. CDR1 MNHNS and CDR2 SASEGT come from the germline V gene. This CDR3 reads CASRALPTGRTDTQYF. In nucleotides, the CDR3 is TGTGCCAGCAGAGCACTCCCAACAGGGAGGACAGATACGCAGTATTTT.

This clonotype appeared a few times. The chain links TRBV5-1 to TRBJ2-1, with TRBD1 matching 11 bases. Per germline, CDR1 SGHRS and CDR2 YFSETQ. The CDR3 is 16 residues long. J lost 6 bases, V lost 3 bases, and 8 bases had no gene match. The CDR3 sequence is CASSSGGTGGFNEQFF. The DNA of the CDR3 is TGCGCCAGCAGCTCGGGGGGGACAGGGGGATTCAATGAGCAGTTCTTC.

This clonotype was observed a few times. The genes are TRBV5-4 and TRBJ1-2; D is perhaps TRBD1 (5 bases). The CDR3 loop spans 16 amino acids. CDR1 is SGHNT and CDR2 is YYREEE in the germline V gene (reference sequence). V was trimmed by 4 bases and J by 5 bases, leaving 21 bases between them. The CDR3 nucleotides are TGTGCCAGCAGCGTCCCCCCAGTAAGGGACGGGTATGGCTACACCTTC. Amino acids: CASSVPPVRDGYGYTF. Variable domain in full (rest from reference TRBV5-4 and TRBJ1-2): ETGVTQSPTHLIKTRGQQVTLRCSSQSGHNTVSWYQQALGQGPQFIFQYYREEENGRGNFPPRFSGLQFPNYSSELNVNALELDDSALYLCASSVPPVRDGYGYTFGSGTRLTVV.

This chain connects TRBV10-3 to TRBJ2-3; unclear D gene. V lost 6 bases and J 2 bases, leaving 6 bases between the germline ends. The CDR3 extends over 12 amino acids. Germline V gives CDR1 ENHRY, CDR2 SYGVKD. CDR3 protein: CAIRSATDTQYF. The CDR3 DNA follows: TGTGCCATCAGGTCGGCCACAGATACGCAGTATTTT.

V gene TRBV25-1 combines with J gene TRBJ1-4; D unclear. The CDR3 runs to 15 residues. V was pared by 3 bases and J by 7 bases, with 15 bases between. In germline, CDR1 is MGHDK, CDR2 SYGVNS. The CDR3 nucleotides read TGTGCCAGCAGTGACATTACTGGTATCGCTGAAAAACTGTTTTTT. Amino acid sequence: CASSDITGIAEKLFF. The entire variable domain, with the rest obtained from reference TRBV25-1 and TRBJ1-4, is as follows: EADIYQTPRYLVIGTGKKITLECSQTMGHDKMYWYQQDPGMELHLIHYSYGVNSTEKGDLSSESTVSRIRTEHFPLTLESARPSHTSQYLCASSDITGIAEKLFFGSGTQLSVL.

V and J are TRBV12-3 or TRBV12-4 and TRBJ2-5; maybe TRBD2 (5 bases). The V end lost 5 bases, the J end lost 1 base, and 8 bases lay between the germline ends. The CDR3 loop spans 13 amino acids. CDR3 amino acids: CASSMTTQETQYF. For the CDR3, the DNA is TGTGCCAGCAGTATGACTACCCAAGAGACCCAGTACTTC.

This rearrangement joins TRBV20-1 to TRBJ2-3; tentatively, D is TRBD1 (5 bases). This CDR3 contains 15 residues. V was shortened by 3 bases and J by 2 bases, with 15 bases between the two germline ends. Germline V gene lookup returns CDR1 DFQATT and CDR2 SNEGSKA (reference sequence). CDR3 region: CSASSSRATTDTQYF. The CDR3 DNA reads as TGCAGTGCTAGTTCATCCAGGGCGACCACAGATACGCAGTATTTT.

A note on this clonotype: A much bigger clone sits one base away, suggesting this may be a read error. The rearrangement uses TRBV12-3 or TRBV12-4 and TRBJ2-5; D may be TRBD1 (7 bases). The CDR3 is made up of 14 amino acids. Trimming cost V 4 bases and J 2 bases, with 11 bases left between them. The CDR3 region is CASSCQGGQETQYF. CDR3 coding DNA: TGTGCCAGCAGTTGTCAGGGGGGACAAGAGACCCAGTACTTC.

The table lists this clonotype with a few counts. The rearrangement joins TRBV7-6 to TRBJ2-7, with 8 bases identical to TRBD1. CDR1 and CDR2 (germline): SGHVS, FNYEAQ. The CDR3 spans 14 residues. The J segment lost 5 bases and the V segment lost 4 bases, leaving 7 bases of the junction unmatched. The DNA of the CDR3 is TGTGCCAGCAGCTCTCAGACAGGGGACCACGAGCAGTACTTC. This gives the protein CASSSQTGDHEQYF.

The rearrangement uses TRBV20-1 and TRBJ2-4, with 7 bases that match TRBD2. CDR1 and CDR2 (germline): DFQATT, SNEGSKA (reference sequence). V dropped 0 bases and J dropped 6; count of bases not matched to a gene: 5. This CDR3 contains 14 residues. The CDR3 region has the DNA TGCAGTGCTAGAGATGTCTCTAGCGGAAACATTCAGTACTTC. It encodes CSARDVSSGNIQYF.